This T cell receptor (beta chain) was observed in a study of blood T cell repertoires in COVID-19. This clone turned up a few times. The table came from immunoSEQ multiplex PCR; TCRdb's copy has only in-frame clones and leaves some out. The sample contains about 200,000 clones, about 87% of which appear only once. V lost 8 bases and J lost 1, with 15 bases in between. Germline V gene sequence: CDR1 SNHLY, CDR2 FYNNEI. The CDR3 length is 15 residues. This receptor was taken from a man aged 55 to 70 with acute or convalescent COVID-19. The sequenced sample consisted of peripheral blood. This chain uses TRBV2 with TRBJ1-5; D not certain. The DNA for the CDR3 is TGTGCCAGCGCCCCCTTAGGAGGAAGCAATCAGCCCCAGCATTTT. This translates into CASAPLGGSNQPQHF.